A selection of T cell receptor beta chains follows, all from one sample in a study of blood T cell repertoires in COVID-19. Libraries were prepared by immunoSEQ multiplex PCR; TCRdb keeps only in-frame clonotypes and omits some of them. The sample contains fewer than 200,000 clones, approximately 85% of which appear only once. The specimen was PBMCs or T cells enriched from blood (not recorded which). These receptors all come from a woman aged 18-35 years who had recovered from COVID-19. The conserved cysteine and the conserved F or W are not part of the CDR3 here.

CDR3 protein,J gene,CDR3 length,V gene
ATSHRDSNQPQH,TRBJ1-5,12,TRBV15
ASNNGDMETQY,TRBJ2-5,11,TRBV2
ASSHRTSGRDEQF,TRBJ2-1,13,TRBV4-1
ASSVGTRGGNEKLF,TRBJ1-4,14,TRBV9
ASSPNGGYEQY,TRBJ2-7,11,TRBV10-2
ASSRRQGHTADSPLH,TRBJ1-6,15,TRBV14
ASSDPGRAYEQY,TRBJ2-7,12,TRBV25-1
ASSPGSGGGYGYT,TRBJ1-2,13,TRBV7-8
ASSSPVPNEKLF,TRBJ1-4,12,TRBV7-9
ASSLGQGSNQPQH,TRBJ1-5,13,TRBV7-2
ASSLGQDYGYT,TRBJ1-2,11,TRBV12-3/TRBV12-4
ASSLEHGREAF,TRBJ1-1,11,TRBV11-2
ASKGTQTSGGTQGETQY,TRBJ2-5,17,TRBV6-4